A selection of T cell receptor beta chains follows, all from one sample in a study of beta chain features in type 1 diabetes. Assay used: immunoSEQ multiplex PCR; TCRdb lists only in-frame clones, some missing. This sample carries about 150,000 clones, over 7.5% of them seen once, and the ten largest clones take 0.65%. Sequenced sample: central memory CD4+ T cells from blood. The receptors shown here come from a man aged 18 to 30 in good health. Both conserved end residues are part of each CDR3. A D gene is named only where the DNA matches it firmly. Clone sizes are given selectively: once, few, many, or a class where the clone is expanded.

cdr3_nt: TGTGCCAGCAGAAGCTTGCGGGGACCTCACAACGAGCAGTACTTC; cdr3_aa: CASRSLRGPHNEQYF; d_call: .; j_call: TRBJ2-7; clone_size: .; v_call: TRBV2
cdr3_nt: TGTGCCAGCAGCCCAGGGACAGGGGATACGCAGTATTTT; cdr3_aa: CASSPGTGDTQYF; d_call: TRBD1; j_call: TRBJ2-3; clone_size: many; v_call: TRBV7-3
cdr3_nt: TGTGCCAGCAGCTTCCGACAGGGAAGCTCCTACGAGCAGTACTTC; cdr3_aa: CASSFRQGSSYEQYF; d_call: TRBD1; j_call: TRBJ2-7; clone_size: many; v_call: TRBV7-2
cdr3_nt: TGTGCCACAATCGGTGTTGAGGGCAATCAGCCCCAGCATTTT; cdr3_aa: CATIGVEGNQPQHF; d_call: .; j_call: TRBJ1-5; clone_size: .; v_call: TRBV19
cdr3_nt: TGTGCCAGCAGCCGGGACAGGGTCAATGAGCAGTTCTTC; cdr3_aa: CASSRDRVNEQFF; d_call: TRBD1; j_call: TRBJ2-1; clone_size: .; v_call: TRBV7-6
cdr3_nt: TGTGCCAGCTCACCAGATCATGCCGGGGGGAACTCACCCCTCCACTTT; cdr3_aa: CASSPDHAGGNSPLHF; d_call: .; j_call: TRBJ1-6; clone_size: .; v_call: TRBV18
cdr3_nt: TGTGCCAGCAGTAAAGACAGTAGAGGGAAAGGGACTGAAGCTTTCTTT; cdr3_aa: CASSKDSRGKGTEAFF; d_call: .; j_call: TRBJ1-1; clone_size: few; v_call: TRBV2
cdr3_nt: TGTGCCAGCAGCGTCTTCTCCTACGAGGATACGCAGTATTTT; cdr3_aa: CASSVFSYEDTQYF; d_call: .; j_call: TRBJ2-3; clone_size: few; v_call: TRBV7-2
cdr3_nt: TGTGCCAGCAGCGTCACACCTTATGGCTACACCTTC; cdr3_aa: CASSVTPYGYTF; d_call: .; j_call: TRBJ1-2; clone_size: .; v_call: TRBV11-3
cdr3_nt: TGTGCCAGCAGCGTAGAAATCGGGACTAGCAGCGGCTCCTACAATGAGCAGTTCTTC; cdr3_aa: CASSVEIGTSSGSYNEQFF; d_call: TRBD2; j_call: TRBJ2-1; clone_size: .; v_call: TRBV9
cdr3_nt: TGTGCCAGCAGCGCCGTAGCGGGGGTTGGGGAGACCCAGTACTTC; cdr3_aa: CASSAVAGVGETQYF; d_call: TRBD2; j_call: TRBJ2-5; clone_size: .; v_call: TRBV11-2
cdr3_nt: TGCGCCAGCAGCTTTGGGGGCCAGTCTCGAGAGACCCAGTACTTC; cdr3_aa: CASSFGGQSRETQYF; d_call: .; j_call: TRBJ2-5; clone_size: .; v_call: TRBV5-1
cdr3_nt: TGTGCCAGCAGCAATCCACAGGGGGCACACACTGAAGCTTTCTTT; cdr3_aa: CASSNPQGAHTEAFF; d_call: TRBD1; j_call: TRBJ1-1; clone_size: .; v_call: TRBV9